This T cell receptor (beta chain) was captured by sequencing in a study of CD8+CD57+ T cells in acquired aplastic anemia. For the study at large: The study obtained an average of approximately 3 ug of DNA from sorted CD4+ and CD8+ cells. The average read count for CD4+ cells in healthy donors was 10 million to 12 million. Whole-study results and caveats: Shared by patients and controls, 25 to 35 CD8+ CDR3s were abundant in patients. With respect to CD8+ Simpson's diversity, patients and controls did not differ significantly.

Concerning this clonotype: Antigen: not known.

Germline-derived CDR1 and CDR2 are KGHSY and FQNENV. The CDR3 is 17 residues long. V was pared by 0 bases and J by 3 bases, with 18 bases between. The template for TCR beta VDJ and CDR3 sequence profiling was genomic DNA. From the reads, TCRdb called clonotypes with MiXCR, one entry per CDR3 protein. The repertoire consists of around 140,000 distinct CDR3 sequences, with around 41% occurring once and the leading ten covering 8% to 9%. The chain employs TRBV16 and TRBJ2-7; the D is unclear. Sequencing was carried out using sorted CD4+, CD8+, or CD8+CD57+ T cells (not recorded which) from PBMCs. The sequence was collected from a human donor in good health, serving as a control. Here the CDR3 reads CASSQSTGDPWVYEQYF. For the CDR3, the DNA is TGTGCCAGCAGCCAATCTACCGGCGATCCGTGGGTCTACGAGCAGTACTTC.